The rows below give T cell receptor beta chains drawn from one sample of a study of blood T cell repertoires in COVID-19. Assay: immunoSEQ multiplex PCR; the TCRdb copy retains only in-frame clones and omits some. The data contain 130,000 or so clones, 65% to 85% of them seen just once; the ten biggest clones take up 3.5% to 5.5%. Sequenced sample: peripheral blood. The source of these receptors is an older woman with acute or convalescent COVID-19. Each CDR3 is given with its conserved first and last residue. A D gene is named only where the DNA matches it firmly. Size is omitted from some rows. Given values are once, few, many or a class for expanded clones.

>TRBV18|TRBD1|.|TRBJ1-2
CASSPPAQTGQGYTF
TGTGCCAGCTCACCACCGGCACAGACGGGACAGGGGTACACCTTC
>TRBV19|.|.|TRBJ2-3
CASSIYRADRRLDTQYF
TGTGCCAGTAGTATTTATAGGGCGGACAGACGCTTGGATACGCAGTATTTT
>TRBV10-3|TRBD1|few|TRBJ2-7
CAIQRTGKPYEQYF
TGTGCCATCCAGAGGACAGGCAAGCCCTACGAGCAGTACTTC
>TRBV6-1|TRBD1|.|TRBJ1-6
CASSEGQGRNSPLHF
TGTGCCAGCAGTGAAGGACAGGGAAGGAATTCACCCCTCCACTTT
>TRBV6-2/TRBV6-3|.|.|TRBJ1-5
CASSYRTARGPQHF
TGTGCCAGCAGTTACAGGACAGCAAGGGGGCCCCAGCATTTT
>TRBV7-8|TRBD1|once|TRBJ1-5
CASSSGQGARSNQPQHF
TGTGCCAGCAGCTCCGGACAGGGGGCACGGAGCAATCAGCCCCAGCATTTT
>TRBV12-5|.|once|TRBJ2-2
CASGLVLPGELFF
TGTGCTAGTGGTTTGGTACTCCCTGGGGAGCTGTTTTTT
>TRBV2|.|.|TRBJ2-7
CASGRTGSYEQYF
TGTGCCAGCGGGAGGACAGGATCCTACGAGCAGTACTTC
>TRBV5-5|.|.|TRBJ1-1
CASSLQAQGWTEAFF
TGTGCCAGCAGCCTACAAGCGCAGGGTTGGACTGAAGCTTTCTTT
>TRBV3-1/TRBV3-2|.|.|TRBJ2-2
CASSPHNTGELFF
TGTGCCAGCAGCCCCCATAACACCGGGGAGCTGTTTTTT
>TRBV10-2|.|.|TRBJ2-5
CASSERGAWETQYF
TGCGCCAGCAGTGAGCGGGGGGCTTGGGAGACCCAGTACTTC
>TRBV3-1/TRBV3-2|TRBD1|.|TRBJ1-1
CASSPYPRQGLNTEAFF
TGTGCCAGCAGCCCCTATCCCCGACAGGGCCTGAACACTGAAGCTTTCTTT
>TRBV7-9|.|.|TRBJ2-1
CASRHVGAGWDEQFF
TGTGCCAGCAGACACGTGGGCGCGGGATGGGATGAGCAGTTCTTC
>TRBV9|.|.|TRBJ2-5
CASSALGRGQETQYF
TGTGCCAGCAGCGCCCTGGGCAGGGGTCAAGAGACCCAGTACTTC
>TRBV10-3|TRBD1|.|TRBJ1-6
CAISPGQISPLHF
TGTGCCATCTCCCCGGGACAGATATCACCCCTCCACTTT
>TRBV5-6|.|.|TRBJ1-2
CASRNQGFNGYTF
TGTGCCAGCAGGAACCAGGGGTTTAATGGCTACACCTTC
>TRBV2|.|.|TRBJ1-2
CASSGARPNYGYTF
TGTGCCAGCAGTGGAGCCAGGCCTAACTATGGCTACACCTTC
>TRBV27|.|once|TRBJ1-1
CASSTRQTRSNTEAFF
TGTGCCAGCAGTACCCGACAGACAAGATCGAACACTGAAGCTTTCTTT
>TRBV6-5|TRBD1|once|TRBJ1-2
CASSRQGSDGYTF
TGTGCCAGCAGTCGACAGGGCTCAGATGGCTACACCTTC
>TRBV9|TRBD2|.|TRBJ2-3
CASSQRGPPPDTQYF
TGTGCCAGCAGCCAGCGGGGGCCCCCCCCTGATACGCAGTATTTT
>TRBV10-3|.|.|TRBJ1-1
CAISEAGQKNTEAFF
TGTGCCATCAGTGAAGCGGGACAAAAGAACACTGAAGCTTTCTTT
>TRBV19|TRBD1|few|TRBJ1-6
CATCDPGQGNSPLHF
TGTGCCACGTGTGACCCGGGACAGGGAAATTCACCCCTCCACTTT
>TRBV4-3|.|.|TRBJ2-5
CASSQEISGKETQYF
TGCGCCAGCAGCCAAGAGATTTCGGGGAAAGAGACCCAGTACTTC
>TRBV7-2|.|.|TRBJ2-1
CASSSTWGLYNEQFF
TGTGCCAGCAGCTCTACCTGGGGACTCTACAATGAGCAGTTCTTC
>TRBV7-9|TRBD1|.|TRBJ1-5
CASSPSTGNSNQPQHF
TGTGCCAGCAGCCCCTCGACAGGGAATAGCAATCAGCCCCAGCATTTT
>TRBV7-2|.|.|TRBJ1-6
CASSLVWGRNSPLHF
TGTGCCAGCAGCTTAGTTTGGGGCAGAAATTCACCCCTCCACTTT
>TRBV12-3/TRBV12-4|.|few|TRBJ1-2
CASSLAGAGYTF
TGTGCCAGCAGTTTAGCAGGGGCTGGCTACACCTTC
>TRBV2|.|.|TRBJ2-1
CASSEFRGPSYNEQFF
TGTGCCAGCAGTGAGTTCCGCGGCCCCTCCTACAATGAGCAGTTCTTC
>TRBV9|.|.|TRBJ2-2
CASSVRGAVPGELFF
TGTGCCAGCAGCGTACGGGGGGCCGTACCCGGGGAGCTGTTTTTT
>TRBV5-6|TRBD1|.|TRBJ1-2
CASSLPTGTGLGGYTF
TGTGCCAGCAGCTTACCAACCGGGACAGGGCTCGGTGGCTACACCTTC
>TRBV19|TRBD1|.|TRBJ1-5
CASSFDRGVGQPQHF
TGTGCCAGTAGTTTCGACAGGGGGGTGGGTCAGCCCCAGCATTTT
>TRBV6-5|.|.|TRBJ1-1
CASSPDRQNTEAFF
TGTGCCAGCAGCCCCGACAGACAGAACACTGAAGCTTTCTTT